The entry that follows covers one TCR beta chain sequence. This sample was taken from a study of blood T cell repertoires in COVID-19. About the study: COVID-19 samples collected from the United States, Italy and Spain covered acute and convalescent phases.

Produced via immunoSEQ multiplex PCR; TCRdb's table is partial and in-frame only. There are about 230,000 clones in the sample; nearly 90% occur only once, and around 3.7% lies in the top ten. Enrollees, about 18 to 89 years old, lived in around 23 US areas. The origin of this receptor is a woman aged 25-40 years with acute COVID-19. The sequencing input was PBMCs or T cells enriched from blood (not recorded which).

Written as DNA, the CDR3 is TGTGCCAGCAGTCCAGACAGGGCGCGCGGCTACACCTTC. It encodes CASSPDRARGYTF. The genes are TRBV7-2 and TRBJ1-2, with TRBD1 matching over 7 bases. This CDR3 region has 13 residues. In germline, CDR1 is SGHTA, CDR2 FQGNSA. J lost 8 bases, V lost 6 bases, and 9 bases had no gene match.